This T cell receptor (beta chain) originates from a study of blood T cell repertoires in COVID-19. Individuals aged 18 to 89 years were recruited from roughly 23 US areas. This CDR3 is built from 14 residues. J lost 4 bases, V lost 7 bases, and 5 bases had no gene match. Germline CDR1 is LGHDT and CDR2 is YNNKEL (reference sequence). TCRdb keeps only in-frame clones here, not all; method: immunoSEQ multiplex PCR. The sample gives fewer than 500,000 clones, about nine tenths of which show up once; roughly 0.7% is in the top ten. This receptor was identified in a woman aged 18 to 35 who had recovered from COVID-19. The V gene is TRBV3-1 (or the pseudogene TRBV3-2), the J gene TRBJ1-2, with TRBD1 identical over 11 bases. Sequencing was carried out using PBMCs or T cells enriched from blood (not recorded which). CDR3 residues: CASTPGQGGYGYTF. The DNA for the CDR3 is TGTGCCAGCACCCCGGGACAGGGGGGCTATGGCTACACCTTC.